Below, one TCR beta chain is given with its context. Its antigen is not identified. This specimen belongs to a study of T-cell reconstitution after alpha-beta-depleted transplantation in children. Study-level findings and limits: Approximately two months post-transplant, alpha-beta T cells reportedly originated from several hundred expanded graft clones. Newly generated T cells supplied most T-cell counts and diversity one year post-transplant. From surviving recipient T cells and thymic progenitors came the high day-60 TCRbeta diversity observed in some patients.

This CDR3 is built from 18 residues. V trimming: 4 bases; J trimming: 6 bases; junction bases outside the gene matches: 17. CDR1 and CDR2 (germline): SGHRS, YFSETQ. Molecular barcoding with unique molecular identifiers was used for the TCRbeta library. Each CDR3 protein is one row after TCRdb ran MiXCR on the PCR reads. This sample has around 800,000 distinct CDR3 sequences; less than 20% occur once, and the top ten carry approximately 5%. The V and J genes are TRBV5-1 and TRBJ2-3; TRBD2 agrees at 10 bases. The source of this sequence is a male patient under 18 who had a stem cell transplant for acute lymphoblastic leukemia, so the T cells may come from the graft donor. Sequencing was performed on PBMCs, mostly from graft donor cells, taken 360 days after TCRalphabeta/CD19-depleted stem cell transplant. The CDR3 reads CASSNLASGRGGTDTQYF. In DNA form, the CDR3 reads TGCGCCAGCAGCAATCTTGCTAGCGGGAGAGGGGGAACGGATACGCAGTATTTT.